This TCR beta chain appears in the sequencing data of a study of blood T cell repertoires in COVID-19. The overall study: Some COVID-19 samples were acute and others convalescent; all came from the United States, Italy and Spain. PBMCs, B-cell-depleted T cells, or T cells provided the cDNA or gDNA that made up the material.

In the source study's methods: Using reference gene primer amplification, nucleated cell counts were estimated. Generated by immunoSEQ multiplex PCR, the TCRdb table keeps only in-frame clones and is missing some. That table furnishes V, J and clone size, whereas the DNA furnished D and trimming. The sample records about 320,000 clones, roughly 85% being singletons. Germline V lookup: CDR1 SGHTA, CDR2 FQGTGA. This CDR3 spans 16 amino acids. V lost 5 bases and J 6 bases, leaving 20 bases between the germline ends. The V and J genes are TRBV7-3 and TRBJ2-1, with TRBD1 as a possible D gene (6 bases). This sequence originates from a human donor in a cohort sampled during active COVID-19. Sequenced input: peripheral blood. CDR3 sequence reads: CASSPTRPGQTNEQFF. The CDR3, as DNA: TGTGCCAGCAGCCCCACTAGGCCCGGACAGACCAATGAGCAGTTCTTC.